Sequencing of this TCR beta chain was carried out in a study of blood T cell repertoires in COVID-19. Study-wide background: The origin of the acute and convalescent COVID-19 samples was the United States, Italy and Spain. Sources were T cells, B-cell-depleted T cells, or PBMCs; the material itself was cDNA or gDNA.

In the authors' methods: Reference gene primer amplification gave nucleated cell count estimates. Using immunoSEQ multiplex PCR, the repertoire was profiled, and TCRdb retains in-frame clones only, with some absent. V and J calls and clone size are as listed in that table; D and trimming were resolved from the DNA. The table lists about 96,000 clones, less than 85% of them singletons, with 8.7% in the top ten. V lost 5 bases to trimming and J lost 2 bases, with 16 bases between them. Germline CDR1 and CDR2: SGHRS and YFSETQ. The CDR3 is 15 amino acids. The chain combines TRBV5-1 with TRBJ1-1; D is undetermined. The TCR was taken from a man aged 45-65 years who had recovered from COVID-19. The sequencing sample was made of peripheral blood. The CDR3 protein is CASRITGSYNTEAFF. DNA for the CDR3: TGCGCCAGCAGAATTACCGGGTCCTATAACACTGAAGCTTTCTTT. Filled out from reference TRBV5-1 and TRBJ1-1, the complete variable domain reads KAGVTQTPRYLIKTRGQQVTLSCSPISGHRSVSWYQQTPGQGLQFLFEYFSETQRNKGNFPGRFSGRQFSNSRSEMNVSTLELGDSALYLCASRITGSYNTEAFFGQGTRLTVV.